Presented here are 18 T cell receptor beta chains from one specimen sequenced in a study of shared clonotypes between healthy human individuals. Here immunoSEQ multiplex PCR was the method, and the copy in TCRdb shows in-frame clones only, minus some. There are nearly 1,000,000 clones in the sample; around three quarters occur only once, and approximately 1.5% lies in the top ten. The material sequenced was memory CD4+ T cells sorted from blood. The subset is: CD45RA-negative fraction. All receptors derive from a man aged 18 to 30 in good health.

J is TRBJ1-4 and V is TRBV27, with a weak D call TRBD1 (6 bases). This CDR3 contains 15 residues. The V and J ends lost 6 bases and 4 bases respectively, with 15 bases between them. CDR1 is MNHEY and CDR2 is SMNVEV in the germline V gene (reference sequence). This chain's CDR3 is CASRSRGTLNEKLFF. The CDR3 DNA is TGTGCCAGCAGGTCCCGGGGGACACTTAATGAAAAACTGTTTTTT.

The CDR3 region is CASSVEYQPQHF. The CDR3 DNA reads as TGTGCCAGCAGTGTGGAGTATCAGCCCCAGCATTTT. The V call is TRBV2, the J call TRBJ1-5; no definite D call. CDR3 length: 12 residues. CDR1 is SNHLY, CDR2 FYNNEI, per germline. The germline V and J ends were trimmed by 4 bases and 5 bases, with 6 bases remaining between them.

The chain links TRBV6-5 to TRBJ2-6; TRBD1 matches 7 bases. The ends lost 10 bases at V and 3 bases at J; junction bases unmatched: 6. The CDR3 sequence is 14 residues long. CDR1 MNHEY and CDR2 SVGAGI come from the germline V gene. The CDR3 coding sequence is TGTGCCACTAAGACAGGGCATGGGGCCAACGTCCTGACTTTC. Translated: CATKTGHGANVLTF.

The chain links TRBV5-4 to TRBJ2-5; possible D gene TRBD2, 5 bases. The CDR3 sequence is 14 residues long. CDR1 SGHNT and CDR2 YYREEE come from the germline V gene (reference sequence). The V end lost 2 bases, the J end lost 5 bases, and 13 bases lay between the germline ends. CDR3 loop: CASSFEDLRETQYF. DNA of the CDR3: TGTGCCAGCAGCTTTGAGGACTTGAGGGAGACCCAGTACTTC. The variable domain in full, with the rest retrieved from reference TRBV5-4 and TRBJ2-5, is ETGVTQSPTHLIKTRGQQVTLRCSSQSGHNTVSWYQQALGQGPQFIFQYYREEENGRGNFPPRFSGLQFPNYSSELNVNALELDDSALYLCASSFEDLRETQYFGPGTRLLVL.

The V and J genes are TRBV11-2 and TRBJ2-3, with no clear D. Germline V gene lookup returns CDR1 SGHAT and CDR2 FQNNGV. The CDR3 runs 15 residues. V was trimmed by 1 base and J by 6 bases, leaving 14 bases between them. The CDR3 reads CASSLGHPTGDTQYF. The CDR3 DNA follows: TGTGCCAGCAGCTTAGGACACCCTACTGGGGATACGCAGTATTTT.

This clone appeared once. V and J are TRBV5-1 and TRBJ2-7; D gene ambiguous. CDR3 length: 14 residues. Trimming pared 4 bases from V and 2 bases from J, leaving 13 bases between. Germline lookup yields CDR1 SGHRS and CDR2 YFSETQ. CDR3: CASSVTGLTYEQYF. The CDR3 DNA sequence: TGCGCCAGCAGCGTTACCGGGCTGACCTACGAGCAGTACTTC.

V is TRBV2 and J is TRBJ1-4; the D is unclear. CDR1 is SNHLY and CDR2 is FYNNEI in the germline V gene. CDR3 length equals 15 residues. V was clipped by 6 bases and J by 0 bases, with 11 bases between them. CDR3 in DNA: TGTGCCAGCAGAGTCACACCGACAACTAATGAAAAACTGTTTTTT. Translating it yields CASRVTPTTNEKLFF.

The sample holds a few counts of this clone. The V call is TRBV15, the J call TRBJ1-2; unclear D gene. Looked up from germline, CDR1 is LNHNV and CDR2 is YYDKDF (reference sequence). The CDR3 contains 13 residues. V shed 0 bases and J shed 8 bases, with 10 bases lying between them. In DNA form, the CDR3 reads TGTGCCACCAGCAGAGATTCCGGTCGGGGCTACACCTTC. This encodes CATSRDSGRGYTF.

The table lists this clone with a count of one. This sequence joins TRBV4-1 and TRBJ1-1; D might be TRBD1 (5 bases). The CDR3 consists of 17 residues. Germline assignment: CDR1 MGHRA and CDR2 YSYEKL. V was cut by 2 bases and J by 0 bases, with 16 bases left in between. The CDR3 here is CASSQKKGEGMNTEAFF. CDR3 bases: TGCGCCAGCAGCCAAAAAAAGGGAGAGGGGATGAACACTGAAGCTTTCTTT.

This chain links TRBV10-1 with TRBJ2-5; 8 bases map to TRBD1. The CDR3 extends over 14 amino acids. Unmatched junction bases numbered 5, after V lost 4 bases and J lost 4 bases. From germline, CDR1 is WNHNN and CDR2 SYGVQD (reference sequence). The DNA of the CDR3 is TGCGCCAGCAGTGGGACAGGGAACCGAGAGACCCAGTACTTC. Protein product: CASSGTGNRETQYF.

V is TRBV25-1 and J is TRBJ1-2; no firm D call. Trimming shortened V by 6 bases and J by 4 bases, and 15 bases separated the two germline ends. CDR3 length: 14 amino acids. From germline, CDR1 is MGHDK and CDR2 SYGVNS. The CDR3 sequence is CASSQSVGRYGYTF. The CDR3 region has the DNA TGTGCCAGCAGCCAGTCCGTGGGCCGCTATGGCTACACCTTC.

This rearrangement joins TRBV7-9 to TRBJ2-1; D is possibly TRBD1 or TRBD2 (7 bases each). There are 17 residues in the CDR3. Deletions cut 2 bases from V and 10 bases from J, with 24 bases between. CDR1 and CDR2 (germline): SEHNR, FQNEAQ (reference sequence). CDR3 in DNA: TGTGCCAGCAGCTTATGGACAGGAACCCGGGGGGCAAAGGAGCAGTTCTTC. As protein: CASSLWTGTRGAKEQFF.

Only a few counts were recorded for this clone. J is TRBJ2-4 and V is TRBV7-2; TRBD1 agrees at 7 bases. Germline CDR1 reads SGHTA; CDR2 reads FQGNSA. V lost 5 bases and J lost 2; bases outside the gene matches: 6. The CDR3 is made up of 15 amino acids. Here the CDR3 DNA reads TGTGCCAGCAGCCGGGACAGCCAACCCAAAAACATTCAGTACTTC. Translation gives CASSRDSQPKNIQYF.

The chain combines TRBV10-3 with TRBJ2-7, with 12 bases fitting TRBD2. V dropped 0 bases and J dropped 4; count of bases not matched to a gene: 1. The CDR3 length is 15 residues. Germline loops: CDR1 ENHRY, CDR2 SYGVKD. In DNA, the CDR3 is TGTGCCATCAGTGAGTCAACTAGCGGGAGGTACGAGCAGTACTTC. The encoded protein is CAISESTSGRYEQYF.

This clone was found once. J is TRBJ2-3 and V is TRBV5-1; 13 positions agree with TRBD2. The CDR3 consists of 17 residues. V lost 3 bases and J lost 2; bases outside the gene matches: 6. Germline V gene data show CDR1 as SGHRS and CDR2 as YFSETQ. CDR3: CASSSGLAGPYTDTQYF. In nucleotides, the CDR3 is TGCGCCAGCAGCTCGGGACTAGCGGGGCCTTACACAGATACGCAGTATTTT.

The chain uses TRBV19 and TRBJ1-3; the D gene is possibly TRBD1 (6 bases). This CDR3 is built from 14 residues. Per the germline V gene, CDR1 is LNHDA and CDR2 is SQIVND (reference sequence). V was shortened by 6 bases and J by 3 bases, with 12 bases between the two germline ends. The CDR3 coding sequence is TGTGCCAGTAGCCTGGACAGTTTTGGAAACACCATATATTTT. Its protein is CASSLDSFGNTIYF.

The rearrangement joins TRBV10-3 to TRBJ2-2; unclear D gene. The V gene's germline CDR1 is ENHRY and CDR2 SYGVKD. This CDR3 spans 12 amino acids. Trimming cost V 11 bases and J 4 bases, with 11 bases left between them. CDR3 residues: CAAAVGTGELFF. The DNA for the CDR3 is TGTGCCGCCGCGGTTGGCACCGGGGAGCTGTTTTTT.

This chain uses TRBV28 with TRBJ1-2; the D gene is possibly TRBD1 (6 bases). V was pared by 7 bases and J by 8 bases, with 20 bases between. This CDR3 is built from 14 residues. CDR1 and CDR2 (germline): MDHEN, SYDVKM. The CDR3 here is CASNTPGQRGGYTF. CDR3 bases: TGTGCCAGCAATACCCCGGGACAAAGGGGCGGCTACACCTTC.